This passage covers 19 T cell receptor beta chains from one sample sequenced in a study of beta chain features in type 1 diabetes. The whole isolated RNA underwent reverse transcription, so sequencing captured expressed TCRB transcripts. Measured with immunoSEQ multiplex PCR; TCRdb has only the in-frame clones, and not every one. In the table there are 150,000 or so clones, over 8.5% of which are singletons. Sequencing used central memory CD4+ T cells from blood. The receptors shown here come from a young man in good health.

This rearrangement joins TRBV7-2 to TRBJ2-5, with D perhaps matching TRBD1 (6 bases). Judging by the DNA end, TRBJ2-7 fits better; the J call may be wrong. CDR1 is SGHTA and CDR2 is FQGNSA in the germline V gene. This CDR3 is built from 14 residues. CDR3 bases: TGTGCCAGCAGCCCGGACAGTCAAGCTGGCGAGCAGTACTTC. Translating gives CASSPDSQAGEQYF.

The CDR3 coding sequence is TGCGCCAGCAGTCCCGACAGATACGATGGCTACACCTTC. Translated: CASSPDRYDGYTF. The chain recombines TRBV5-1 with TRBJ1-2, with D possibly matching TRBD1 (5 bases). The CDR3 covers 13 residues. In germline, CDR1 is SGHRS, CDR2 YFSETQ. V shed 5 bases and J shed 6 bases, with 14 bases lying between them.

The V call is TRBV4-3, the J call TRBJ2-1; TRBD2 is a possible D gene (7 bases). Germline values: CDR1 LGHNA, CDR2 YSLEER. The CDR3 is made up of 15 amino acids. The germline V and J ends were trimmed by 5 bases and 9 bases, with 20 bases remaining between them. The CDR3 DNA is TGCGCCAGCAGCGGGGGGGCGACAGGACGCGGTGAGCAGTTCTTC. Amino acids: CASSGGATGRGEQFF.

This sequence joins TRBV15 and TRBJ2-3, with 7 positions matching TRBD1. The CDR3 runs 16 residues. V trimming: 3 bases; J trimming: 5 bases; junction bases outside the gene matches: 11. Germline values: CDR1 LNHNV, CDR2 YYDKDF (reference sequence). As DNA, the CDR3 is TGTGCCACCAGCAGCGGAAATAGGGGGCTGCGAGATACGCAGTATTTT. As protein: CATSSGNRGLRDTQYF.

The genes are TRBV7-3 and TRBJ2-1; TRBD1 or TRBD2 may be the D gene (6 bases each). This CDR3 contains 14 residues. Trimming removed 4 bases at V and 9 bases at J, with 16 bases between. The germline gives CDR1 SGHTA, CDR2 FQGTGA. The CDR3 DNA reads TGTGCCAGCAGCTCCGGAGGGGGGCCAACTGAGCAGTTCTTC. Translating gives CASSSGGGPTEQFF.

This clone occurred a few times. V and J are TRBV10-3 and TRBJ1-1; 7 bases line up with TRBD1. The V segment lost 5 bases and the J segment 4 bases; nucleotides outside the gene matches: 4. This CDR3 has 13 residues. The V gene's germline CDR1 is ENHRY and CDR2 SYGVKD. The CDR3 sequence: CAISRTGGTEAFF. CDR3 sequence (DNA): TGTGCCATCAGTAGGACAGGTGGCACTGAAGCTTTCTTT.

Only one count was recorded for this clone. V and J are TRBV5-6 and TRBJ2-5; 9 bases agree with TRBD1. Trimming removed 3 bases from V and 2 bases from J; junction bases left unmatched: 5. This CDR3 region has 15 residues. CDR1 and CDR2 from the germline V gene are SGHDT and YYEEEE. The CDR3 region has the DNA TGTGCCAGCAGCTCGGTGGGACAGGGACAAGAGACCCAGTACTTC. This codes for CASSSVGQGQETQYF.

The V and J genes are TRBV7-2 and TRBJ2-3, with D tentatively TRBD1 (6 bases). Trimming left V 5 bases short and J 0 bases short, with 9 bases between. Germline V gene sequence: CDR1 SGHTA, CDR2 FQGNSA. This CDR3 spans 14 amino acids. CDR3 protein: CASSTGYSTDTQYF. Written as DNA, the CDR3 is TGTGCCAGCAGCACAGGGTATAGCACAGATACGCAGTATTTT.

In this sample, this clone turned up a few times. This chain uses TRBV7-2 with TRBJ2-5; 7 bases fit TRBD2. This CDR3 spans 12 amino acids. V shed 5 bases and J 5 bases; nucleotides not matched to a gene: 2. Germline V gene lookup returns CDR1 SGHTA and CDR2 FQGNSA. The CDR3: CASSRSGETQYF. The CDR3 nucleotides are TGTGCCAGCAGCCGTAGCGGGGAGACCCAGTACTTC.

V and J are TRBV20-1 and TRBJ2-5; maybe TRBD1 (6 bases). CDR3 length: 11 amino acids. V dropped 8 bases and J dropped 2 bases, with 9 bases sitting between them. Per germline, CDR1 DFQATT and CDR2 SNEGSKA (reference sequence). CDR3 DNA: TGCAGTCTCCAGGGGCAAGAGACCCAGTACTTC. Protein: CSLQGQETQYF.

The CDR3 loop is CASSPDPLVSYEQYF. The DNA for the CDR3 is TGTGCCAGCTCTCCGGACCCACTCGTCTCCTACGAGCAGTACTTC. The chain links TRBV18 to TRBJ2-7; D remains ambiguous. Germline values: CDR1 KGHSH, CDR2 LQKENI. The CDR3 length is 15 residues. The V and J ends lost 6 bases and 0 bases respectively, with 15 bases between them.

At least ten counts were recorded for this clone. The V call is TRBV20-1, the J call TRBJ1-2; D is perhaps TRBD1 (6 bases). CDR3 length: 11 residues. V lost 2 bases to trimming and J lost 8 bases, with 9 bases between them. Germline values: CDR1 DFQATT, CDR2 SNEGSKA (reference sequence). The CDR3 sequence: CSARQGTGYTF. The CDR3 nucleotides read TGCAGTGCTAGACAGGGGACCGGCTACACCTTC.

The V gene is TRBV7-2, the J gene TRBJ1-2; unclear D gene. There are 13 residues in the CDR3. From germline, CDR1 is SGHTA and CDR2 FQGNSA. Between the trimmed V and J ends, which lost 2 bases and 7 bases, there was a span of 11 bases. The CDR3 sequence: CASSLWERGGYTF. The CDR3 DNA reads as TGTGCCAGCAGCTTATGGGAACGAGGTGGCTACACCTTC.

The CDR3 DNA reads TGTGCCAGCAGCTACTATTCGGGCAGAGAGACCCAGTACTTC. This sequence encodes CASSYYSGRETQYF. The chain is built from TRBV13 and TRBJ2-5, with unresolved D. In germline, CDR1 is PRHDT, CDR2 FYEKMQ (reference sequence). V was shortened by 4 bases and J by 4 bases, with 13 bases between the two germline ends. The CDR3 runs 14 residues. The whole variable domain, filled in from reference TRBV13 and TRBJ2-5, reads AAGVIQSPRHLIKEKRETATLKCYPIPRHDTVYWYQQGPGQDPQFLISFYEKMQSDKGSIPDRFSAQQFSDYHSELNMSSLELGDSALYFCASSYYSGRETQYFGPGTRLLVL.

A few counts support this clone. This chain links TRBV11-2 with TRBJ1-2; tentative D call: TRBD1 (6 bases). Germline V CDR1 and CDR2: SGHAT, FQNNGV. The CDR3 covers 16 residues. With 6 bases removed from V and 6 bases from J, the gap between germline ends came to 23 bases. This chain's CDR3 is CASSRSKGNRVDGYTF. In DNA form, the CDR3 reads TGTGCCAGCAGTCGTAGCAAAGGGAACAGGGTCGATGGCTACACCTTC.

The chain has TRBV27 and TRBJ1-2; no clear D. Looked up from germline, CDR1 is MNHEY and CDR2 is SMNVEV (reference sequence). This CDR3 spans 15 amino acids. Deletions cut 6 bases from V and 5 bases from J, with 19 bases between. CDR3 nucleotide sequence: TGTGCCAGCAGAGCCACGACCCTTGCCTATTATGGCTACACCTTC. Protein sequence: CASRATTLAYYGYTF.

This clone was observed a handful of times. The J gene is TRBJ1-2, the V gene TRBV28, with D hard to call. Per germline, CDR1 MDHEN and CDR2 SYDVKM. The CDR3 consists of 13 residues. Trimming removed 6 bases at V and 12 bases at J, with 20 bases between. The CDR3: CASRGGFLLGHTF. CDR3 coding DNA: TGTGCCAGCAGGGGTGGTTTCCTTTTAGGGCACACCTTC.

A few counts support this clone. The CDR3 region has the DNA TGTGCCAGCAGCTCCTACAGGGAATTCGGTTCACCCCTCCACTTT. Translated, it gives CASSSYREFGSPLHF. The chain uses TRBV11-2 and TRBJ1-6, with a possible D match to TRBD1 (6 bases). The V end lost 4 bases, the J end lost 9 bases, and 16 bases lay between the germline ends. This CDR3 has 15 residues. The germline V gene has CDR1 SGHAT and CDR2 FQNNGV. Variable domain in full (rest from reference TRBV11-2 and TRBJ1-6): EAGVAQSPRYKIIEKRQSVAFWCNPISGHATLYWYQQILGQGPKLLIQFQNNGVVDDSQLPKDRFSAERLKGVDSTLKIQPAKLEDSAVYLCASSSYREFGSPLHFGNGTRLTVT.

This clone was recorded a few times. CDR3 residues: CASRSGTSGANEQFF. The CDR3 DNA is TGCGCCAGCAGGTCCGGGACTAGCGGTGCTAATGAGCAGTTCTTC. The chain is built from TRBV5-1 and TRBJ2-1; 11 bases align to TRBD2. V gave up 5 bases and J gave up 7 bases; unmatched junction bases: 8. The CDR3 is made up of 15 amino acids. Looked up from germline, CDR1 is SGHRS and CDR2 is YFSETQ.